Sequencing of this TCR beta chain was carried out in a study of shared clonotypes between healthy human individuals. Germline values: CDR1 SGHAT, CDR2 FQNNGV. The CDR3 loop spans 16 amino acids. The V end lost 5 bases, the J end lost 0 bases, and 14 bases lay between the germline ends. Positive CCR7 selection of CD45RO-negative cells yielded the naive CD8 cells, and terminally differentiated effector memory CD45RA+ cells were excluded. HIV-negative, healthy adults without recent acute infections or vaccinations were the donors. The study, taken as a whole, reports: With four donors compared, 4% to 5% of naive CD4 clonotypes were shared.

This table comes from immunoSEQ multiplex PCR, and its TCRdb copy is limited to in-frame clones, with some not included. The sample consists of roughly 810,000 clones, about 96% of them appearing once. As to this clone: Its antigen is not identified.

The chain employs TRBV11-2 and TRBJ1-3, with TRBD1 as a possible D gene (5 bases). The receptor was derived from a man between 25 and 39 years old in good health. The material sequenced was naive CD8+ T cells sorted from blood. This CDR3 reads CASSRIRGGSGNTIYF. CDR3 in DNA: TGTGCCAGCAGCCGCATCCGGGGGGGCTCTGGAAACACCATATATTTT.